The 20 T cell receptor beta chains below all came from one sample that was sequenced in a study of T cell responses to AZD1222 COVID-19 vaccine. Profiling relied on immunoSEQ multiplex PCR, and the TCRdb table lists in-frame clones only, not all of them. The sample holds hundreds of thousands of clones; around 93% are singletons and the top ten take approximately 1%. The input for sequencing was peripheral blood, taken on day 0 of MenACWY control vaccination. These receptors all come from an adult in good health.

This clone was counted a single time. J is TRBJ2-4 and V is TRBV5-1; perhaps D is TRBD1 or TRBD2 (5 bases each). Trimming took 2 bases from V and 5 from J, leaving 14 bases between them. This CDR3 is built from 15 residues. Germline CDR1 reads SGHRS; CDR2 reads YFSETQ. CDR3 nucleotide sequence: TGCGCCAGCAGCTTTCCGGGGCCTGGGGAAAACATTCAGTACTTC. Protein product: CASSFPGPGENIQYF.

This chain links TRBV20-1 with TRBJ2-4; 8 nucleotides match TRBD1. The CDR3 contains 13 residues. Germline V gives CDR1 DFQATT, CDR2 SNEGSKA (reference sequence). The ends lost 3 bases at V and 6 bases at J; junction bases unmatched: 4. The CDR3 DNA follows: TGCAGTGCTAGTCAGGGGGCTGGAAACATTCAGTACTTC. Residues: CSASQGAGNIQYF.

This clone was detected once. V and J are TRBV5-6 and TRBJ1-6; D is perhaps TRBD1 (5 bases). The V and J ends lost 0 bases and 5 bases respectively, with 9 bases between them. The CDR3 covers 15 residues. The V gene's germline CDR1 is SGHDT and CDR2 YYEEEE. For the CDR3, the DNA is TGTGCCAGCAGCTTGGCGGGGCCCAATAATTCACCCCTCCACTTT. Protein: CASSLAGPNNSPLHF.

This chain uses TRBV6-5 with TRBJ1-1; no clear D. CDR1 and CDR2 from the germline V gene are MNHEY and SVGAGI. V was pared by 7 bases and J by 1 base, with 10 bases between. The CDR3 extends over 13 amino acids. The DNA for the CDR3 is TGTGCCAGCACCCAGCCTGGGAACACTGAAGCTTTCTTT. Encoded protein: CASTQPGNTEAFF.

V and J are TRBV3-1 (or the pseudogene TRBV3-2) and TRBJ1-2, with D unresolved. The CDR3 extends over 13 amino acids. CDR1 and CDR2 (germline): LGHDT, YNNKEL (reference sequence). The germline V and J ends were trimmed by 8 bases and 2 bases, with 12 bases remaining between them. In DNA form, the CDR3 reads TGTGCCAGCGCGCGGACGGACAACTATGGCTACACCTTC. Translation: CASARTDNYGYTF.

The J gene is TRBJ1-1, the V gene TRBV6-5; 9 nucleotides agree with TRBD1. The J segment lost 10 bases and the V segment lost 0 bases, leaving 6 bases of the junction unmatched. Per germline, CDR1 MNHEY and CDR2 SVGAGI. This CDR3 spans 14 amino acids. The CDR3 region has the DNA TGTGCCAGCAGTTACTCTCCGGGACAGGGAACAGCTTTCTTT. Protein sequence: CASSYSPGQGTAFF.

The table lists this clone with a count of one. The chain is built from TRBV7-8 and TRBJ1-5, with D possibly being TRBD1 (6 bases). The CDR3 is 16 amino acids. V lost 5 bases and J 3 bases, leaving 17 bases between the germline ends. CDR1 is SGHVS, CDR2 FQNEAQ, per germline. The CDR3, as DNA: TGTGCCAGCAGCCTCGCAGGGGCCCAGCTCAATCAGCCCCAGCATTTT. This gives the protein CASSLAGAQLNQPQHF.

The rearrangement uses TRBV3-1 (or the pseudogene TRBV3-2) and TRBJ1-2, with unresolved D. Germline CDR1 LGHDT, CDR2 YNNKEL (reference sequence). The CDR3 extends over 13 amino acids. With 4 bases removed from V and 5 bases from J, the gap between germline ends came to 11 bases. Here the CDR3 reads CASSPALGYGYTF. In nucleotides, the CDR3 is TGTGCCAGCAGCCCCGCATTAGGGTATGGCTACACCTTC.

The genes are TRBV2 and TRBJ1-2; the match to TRBD1 covers 9 bases. This CDR3 has 14 residues. The germline V gene has CDR1 SNHLY and CDR2 FYNNEI. J gave up 8 bases and V 6 bases, and 10 bases lay outside the gene matches. CDR3 in DNA: TGTGCCAGCAGCCTAGAGGGGACAGGGAGAGGCTACACCTTC. Protein product: CASSLEGTGRGYTF.

CDR3 region: CASSLVAGGADTQYF. CDR3 DNA sequence: TGCGCCAGCAGCTTGGTTGCAGGGGGCGCAGATACGCAGTATTTT. The V and J genes are TRBV5-1 and TRBJ2-3; TRBD1 agrees at 8 bases. Germline V CDR1 and CDR2: SGHRS, YFSETQ. Trimming at V came to 0 bases and at J to 4 bases, leaving 4 bases not matched to a gene. The CDR3 consists of 15 residues.

The rearrangement uses TRBV7-9 and TRBJ1-4; D not certain. V lost 6 bases and J 7 bases, leaving 9 bases between the germline ends. This CDR3 has 12 amino acids. Germline V CDR1 and CDR2: SEHNR, FQNEAQ (reference sequence). Here the CDR3 DNA reads TGTGCCAGCAGTTGGACCAGTGAAAAACTGTTTTTT. Translated, it gives CASSWTSEKLFF.

The chain has TRBV18 and TRBJ2-7, with no clear D. V lost 4 bases, J lost 1 base, and 8 bases lay in between. This CDR3 has 13 residues. Germline CDR1 KGHSH, CDR2 LQKENI. CDR3 coding DNA: TGTGCCAGCTCACTGGGCAGATCCTACGAGCAGTACTTC. Amino acids: CASSLGRSYEQYF.

V and J are TRBV7-2 and TRBJ2-7, with 8 bases aligning to TRBD2. This CDR3 has 15 residues. The J segment lost 0 bases and the V segment lost 8 bases, leaving 9 bases of the junction unmatched. The germline gives CDR1 SGHTA, CDR2 FQGNSA. The CDR3 DNA is TGTGCCAGCGGCTCGCGGGGGGCTCTCTCCTACGAGCAGTACTTC. This gives the protein CASGSRGALSYEQYF.

This clone was detected only once. The CDR3 DNA is TGTGCCTGGAGTGTAGCCGTGGTTGGTGGCTACACCTTC. Protein product: CAWSVAVVGGYTF. The chain uses TRBV30 and TRBJ1-2; D remains ambiguous. The CDR3 contains 13 residues. The V gene lost 0 bases and the J gene lost 7 bases, with 12 bases spanning the gap. Per the germline V gene, CDR1 is GTSNPN and CDR2 is SVGIG (reference sequence).

The chain employs TRBV28 and TRBJ1-2; 9 bases map to TRBD1. This CDR3 contains 16 residues. The V segment lost 11 bases and the J segment 8 bases; nucleotides outside the gene matches: 21. The germline gives CDR1 MDHEN, CDR2 SYDVKM. The CDR3 sequence: CAVLQSPGQGKGGYTF. Written as DNA, the CDR3 is TGTGCCGTCTTACAATCCCCGGGACAGGGCAAGGGAGGCTACACCTTC.

This clone was seen a single time. J is TRBJ1-5 and V is TRBV7-8; TRBD1 might be the D (5 bases). Deletions cut 8 bases from V and 7 bases from J, with 18 bases between. Germline V gives CDR1 SGHVS, CDR2 FQNEAQ. CDR3 length: 14 amino acids. This CDR3 reads CASWTGTKGQPQHF. The CDR3 DNA reads as TGTGCCAGCTGGACTGGGACTAAAGGGCAGCCCCAGCATTTT.

This clone was observed a handful of times. The chain has TRBV20-1 and TRBJ2-3; TRBD2 matches at 7 bases. Germline V gives CDR1 DFQATT, CDR2 SNEGSKA (reference sequence). The trim removed 3 bases at V and 4 bases at J, leaving 13 bases unmatched. The CDR3 is made up of 16 amino acids. The CDR3: CSASIPRGGGADTQYF. CDR3 bases: TGCAGTGCTAGTATACCGCGGGGCGGGGGTGCAGATACGCAGTATTTT.

The chain recombines TRBV7-6 with TRBJ2-7; D may correspond to TRBD1 or TRBD2 (5 bases each). V lost 1 base, J lost 0 bases, and 19 bases lay in between. The CDR3 runs 18 residues. CDR1 is SGHVS, CDR2 FNYEAQ, per germline. Here the CDR3 DNA reads TGTGCCAGCAGCTTAGGAACCGGGACCGCGGATAGCTCCTACGAGCAGTACTTC. It codes for CASSLGTGTADSSYEQYF.

The J gene is TRBJ1-3, the V gene TRBV7-9; unclear D gene. This CDR3 has 14 amino acids. V gave up 5 bases and J gave up 0 bases, with 8 bases separating them. CDR1 and CDR2 (germline): SEHNR, FQNEAQ (reference sequence). DNA for the CDR3: TGTGCCAGCAGCCGCGGGGACTCTGGAAACACCATATATTTT. Translating gives CASSRGDSGNTIYF.

The rearrangement joins TRBV7-9 to TRBJ2-3, with D perhaps matching TRBD2 (6 bases). The V end lost 2 bases, the J end lost 3 bases, and 15 bases lay between the germline ends. CDR1 is SEHNR, CDR2 FQNEAQ, per germline (reference sequence). The CDR3 covers 16 residues. CDR3 protein: CASSLLIDSGTDTQYF. CDR3 DNA sequence: TGTGCCAGCAGCTTATTAATCGACAGCGGGACAGATACGCAGTATTTT.